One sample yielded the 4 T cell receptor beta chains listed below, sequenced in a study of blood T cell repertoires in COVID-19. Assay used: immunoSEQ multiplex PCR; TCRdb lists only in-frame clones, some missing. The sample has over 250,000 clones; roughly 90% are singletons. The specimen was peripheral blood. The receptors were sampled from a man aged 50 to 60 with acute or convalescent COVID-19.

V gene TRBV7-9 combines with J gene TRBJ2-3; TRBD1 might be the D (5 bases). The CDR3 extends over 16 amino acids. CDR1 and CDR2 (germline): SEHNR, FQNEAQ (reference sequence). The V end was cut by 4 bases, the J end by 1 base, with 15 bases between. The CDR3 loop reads CASSSTSGSGTDTQYF. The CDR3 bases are TGTGCCAGCAGCTCTACCTCAGGGTCTGGCACAGATACGCAGTATTTT.

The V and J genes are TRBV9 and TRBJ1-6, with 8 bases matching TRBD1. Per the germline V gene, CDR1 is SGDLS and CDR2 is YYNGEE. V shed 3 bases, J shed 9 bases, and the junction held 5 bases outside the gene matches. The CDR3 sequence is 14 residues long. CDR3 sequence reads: CASSETGAASPLHF. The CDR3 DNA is TGTGCCAGCAGCGAGACAGGGGCAGCTTCACCCCTCCACTTT.

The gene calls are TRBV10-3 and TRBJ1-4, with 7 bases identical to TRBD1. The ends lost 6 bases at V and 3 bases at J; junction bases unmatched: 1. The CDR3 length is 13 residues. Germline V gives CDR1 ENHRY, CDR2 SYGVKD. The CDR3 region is CAIRQGANEKLFF. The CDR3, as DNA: TGTGCCATCAGGCAGGGGGCTAATGAAAAACTGTTTTTT.

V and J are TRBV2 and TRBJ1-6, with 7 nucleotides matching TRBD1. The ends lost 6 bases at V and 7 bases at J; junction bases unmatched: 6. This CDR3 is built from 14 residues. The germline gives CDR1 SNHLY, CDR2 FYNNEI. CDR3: CASRVGQRNSPLHF. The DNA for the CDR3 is TGTGCCAGCAGGGTGGGACAGCGGAATTCACCCCTCCACTTT.